This TCR beta chain emerged from a study of blood T cell repertoires in COVID-19. As for the study in general: Acute-phase and convalescent COVID-19 samples originated in the United States, Italy and Spain. T cells, B-cell-depleted T cells, or PBMCs supplied cDNA or gDNA.

In its sample, this clone was seen many times. As processed by the authors: Estimated nucleated cell counts came from reference gene primer amplification. The method was immunoSEQ multiplex PCR; TCRdb's version includes in-frame clones alone and lacks a portion of them. V and J calls and clone size follow that table, whereas D and trimming were derived from the DNA. The sample has tens of thousands of clones, more than 75% seen once. CDR3 length: 16 residues. Germline V CDR1 and CDR2: LNHNV, YYDKDF (reference sequence). V lost 2 bases, J lost 6 bases, and 7 bases stayed unmatched. The chain is built from TRBV15 and TRBJ1-4, with 9 bases matching TRBD1. The receptor's source is a woman older than 75 with acute or convalescent COVID-19. What was sequenced was peripheral blood. The DNA for the CDR3 is TGTGCCACCAGCAGACCCGGGACAGGGTTGGATGAAAAACTGTTTTTT. Encoded protein: CATSRPGTGLDEKLFF.